A selection of T cell receptor beta chains follows, all from one sample in a study of T cells in Graves' hyperthyroidism and ophthalmopathy. One entry per CDR3 protein results from TCRdb running MiXCR on the multiplex PCR reads. The repertoire holds more than 300,000 distinct CDR3 sequences, with less than 15% as singletons. The sequencing sample was made of blood. These receptors were obtained from a woman between 18 and 29 years old with Graves' hyperthyroidism. Both conserved end residues are part of each CDR3. The order of the fields is CDR3 protein, clone size, J gene, V gene. Part of the rows lack a size; the others show once, few, many or a class for expanded clones.

CDR3 protein: CAISGRAYNEQFF
clone size: many
J gene: TRBJ2-1
V gene: TRBV10-3

CDR3 protein: CASSRTSGSYNEQFF
clone size: many
J gene: TRBJ2-1
V gene: TRBV19

CDR3 protein: CASKPGQGNTGELFF
clone size: once
J gene: TRBJ2-2
V gene: TRBV19

CDR3 protein: CASSQAGTPRSGYTF
clone size: few
J gene: TRBJ1-2
V gene: TRBV4-1

CDR3 protein: CASSPTTSGFTDTQYF
clone size: many
J gene: TRBJ2-3
V gene: TRBV28

CDR3 protein: CSASTQDWSGNTIYF
clone size: few
J gene: TRBJ1-3
V gene: TRBV20-1

CDR3 protein: CASSLDGLSTGELFF
clone size: -
J gene: TRBJ2-2
V gene: TRBV6-1

CDR3 protein: CSASHPGTEAYEQYF
clone size: many
J gene: TRBJ2-7
V gene: TRBV20-1

CDR3 protein: CASSGAFGVAETQYF
clone size: few
J gene: TRBJ2-5
V gene: TRBV6-1

CDR3 protein: CASSFAGAEETQYF
clone size: -
J gene: TRBJ2-5
V gene: TRBV7-3

CDR3 protein: CASSEGITHAQYF
clone size: -
J gene: TRBJ2-3
V gene: TRBV2

CDR3 protein: CASALTQNEKLFF
clone size: few
J gene: TRBJ1-4
V gene: TRBV28

CDR3 protein: CASSLQGFGAFF
clone size: many
J gene: TRBJ1-1
V gene: TRBV12-3/TRBV12-4

CDR3 protein: CASSLWKGPPGQYF
clone size: many
J gene: TRBJ2-7
V gene: TRBV12-3/TRBV12-4

CDR3 protein: CASSQVAGVGNEQFF
clone size: many
J gene: TRBJ2-1
V gene: TRBV3-1

CDR3 protein: CASSQIGLVASYNEQFF
clone size: many
J gene: TRBJ2-1
V gene: TRBV6-2/TRBV6-3

CDR3 protein: CASRPSSTDTQYF
clone size: many
J gene: TRBJ2-3
V gene: TRBV11-2

CDR3 protein: CASSSEGITGELFF
clone size: many
J gene: TRBJ2-2
V gene: TRBV7-2

CDR3 protein: CASSPRGTVEGTDTQYF
clone size: many
J gene: TRBJ2-3
V gene: TRBV28

CDR3 protein: CAISERQLNTEAFF
clone size: few
J gene: TRBJ1-1
V gene: TRBV10-3

CDR3 protein: CASRGNEGNEQFF
clone size: many
J gene: TRBJ2-1
V gene: TRBV11-3

CDR3 protein: CASSPLGRDGYTF
clone size: few
J gene: TRBJ1-2
V gene: TRBV28

CDR3 protein: CASTVGDIDNEQFF
clone size: -
J gene: TRBJ2-1
V gene: TRBV12-3/TRBV12-4

CDR3 protein: CASSSPPRNTGELFF
clone size: many
J gene: TRBJ2-2
V gene: TRBV28

CDR3 protein: CASSPPGTAKETQYF
clone size: many
J gene: TRBJ2-5
V gene: TRBV7-2

CDR3 protein: CAWSVSDSKSGQPQHF
clone size: many
J gene: TRBJ1-5
V gene: TRBV30

CDR3 protein: CASSFLGTSGRAPNEQYF
clone size: many
J gene: TRBJ2-7
V gene: TRBV27

CDR3 protein: CSVEGTPTNNGYTF
clone size: many
J gene: TRBJ1-2
V gene: TRBV29-1

CDR3 protein: CASSLIGATYNEQFF
clone size: many
J gene: TRBJ2-1
V gene: TRBV7-9

CDR3 protein: CSALAGGREQYF
clone size: few
J gene: TRBJ2-7
V gene: TRBV20-1

CDR3 protein: CASSAWAGTAFYEQYF
clone size: -
J gene: TRBJ2-7
V gene: TRBV19

CDR3 protein: CASSREGRRTEAFF
clone size: many
J gene: TRBJ1-1
V gene: TRBV27

CDR3 protein: CASSSSRAQTGNTMYF
clone size: -
J gene: TRBJ1-3
V gene: TRBV18

CDR3 protein: CATSSAPAGGWRDTQYF
clone size: many
J gene: TRBJ2-3
V gene: TRBV15

CDR3 protein: CASSCQSGQVSTEAFF
clone size: few
J gene: TRBJ1-1
V gene: TRBV11-3